These 5 T cell receptor beta chains share one sample of origin, sequenced in a study of cytomegalovirus exposure and HLA in healthy donors. Produced via immunoSEQ multiplex PCR; TCRdb's table is partial and in-frame only. The data hold around 150,000 clones, with approximately 89% observed a single time. The sample was PBMCs. Receptors were obtained from a man aged 18 to 35 in good health and CMV-seronegative.

The chain is built from TRBV7-9 and TRBJ2-2; the match to TRBD2 covers 7 bases. Germline CDR1 and CDR2: SEHNR and FQNEAQ (reference sequence). The V gene end was trimmed by 5 bases and the J gene end by 3 bases; junction bases not matched to a gene: 18. There are 19 residues in the CDR3. The CDR3 spells CASSEPQLGRERDTGELFF. CDR3 nucleotides: TGTGCCAGCAGCGAACCTCAATTGGGGAGGGAGAGGGACACCGGGGAGCTGTTTTTT.

This chain joins TRBV7-3 and TRBJ1-2; the D is unclear. V lost 2 bases and J 1 base, leaving 11 bases between the germline ends. CDR3 length equals 15 residues. Germline CDR1 reads SGHTA; CDR2 reads FQGTGA. For the CDR3, the DNA is TGTGCCAGCAGCTTAGGGCACCACGGTAACTATGGCTACACCTTC. Translation: CASSLGHHGNYGYTF.

The rearrangement joins TRBV9 to TRBJ2-3; unclear D gene. The CDR3 is 13 residues long. V lost 2 bases, J lost 1 base, and 5 bases lay in between. Germline values: CDR1 SGDLS, CDR2 YYNGEE. This CDR3 reads CASSVLGTDTQYF. In DNA, the CDR3 is TGTGCCAGCAGCGTGCTAGGCACAGATACGCAGTATTTT. The complete variable domain, with remaining parts taken from reference TRBV9 and TRBJ2-3, reads DSGVTQTPKHLITATGQRVTLRCSPRSGDLSVYWYQQSLDQGLQFLIQYYNGEERAKGNILERFSAQQFPDLHSELNLSSLELGDSALYFCASSVLGTDTQYFGPGTRLTVL.

The J gene is TRBJ2-2, the V gene TRBV5-1; 7 bases map to TRBD1. V trimming: 6 bases; J trimming: 2 bases; junction bases outside the gene matches: 4. Germline V gene data show CDR1 as SGHRS and CDR2 as YFSETQ. This CDR3 is built from 14 residues. CDR3 sequence reads: CASTDRANTGELFF. The DNA of the CDR3 is TGCGCCAGCACCGACAGGGCCAACACCGGGGAGCTGTTTTTT.

This clone was seen a handful of times. The chain is built from TRBV4-3 and TRBJ2-5; TRBD2 matches at 8 bases. Germline V gene sequence: CDR1 LGHNA, CDR2 YSLEER. The CDR3 runs to 17 residues. Unmatched junction bases numbered 10, after V lost 2 bases and J lost 2 bases. CDR3 in DNA: TGCGCCAGCAGCCAAAGTAGTTCGGCGGGAGGACAAGAGACCCAGTACTTC. This codes for CASSQSSSAGGQETQYF.